These T cell receptor beta chains were read from a single sample in a study of blood T cell repertoires in COVID-19. The assay was immunoSEQ multiplex PCR, and TCRdb's table has in-frame clones only and misses some. Of about 310,000 clones listed, roughly 89% were seen once; the top ten hold around 0.96%. The sample consisted of peripheral blood. Receptors originate from a woman aged 40 to 55 with COVID-19, enrolled during active disease. Both conserved end residues are part of each CDR3. The D gene is left open where the match is weak. Size is stated for part of the rows, as once, few or many counts, or as a class when the clone is expanded.

D: TRBD2
V: TRBV19
J: TRBJ2-1
size: .
CDR3: CASSPRLALGDEQFF
DNA: TGTGCCAGTAGTCCCCGACTAGCCTTAGGGGATGAGCAGTTCTTC

D: .
V: TRBV15
J: TRBJ1-2
size: few
CDR3: CATSGRPLYYGYTF
DNA: TGTGCCACCAGCGGCAGGCCCCTCTACTATGGCTACACCTTC

D: .
V: TRBV5-5
J: TRBJ2-1
size: .
CDR3: CASSAIGTPPGDEQFF
DNA: TGTGCCAGCAGCGCCATTGGGACACCCCCCGGCGATGAGCAGTTCTTC

D: .
V: TRBV7-8
J: TRBJ2-1
size: .
CDR3: CASSRKSSSPYNEQFF
DNA: TGTGCCAGCAGCCGCAAGAGCTCGAGCCCCTACAATGAGCAGTTCTTC

D: TRBD1
V: TRBV7-3
J: TRBJ2-2
size: .
CDR3: CASSPQGGTGELFF
DNA: TGTGCCAGCAGCCCACAGGGGGGCACCGGGGAGCTGTTTTTT

D: .
V: TRBV29-1
J: TRBJ2-3
size: .
CDR3: CSVERVAGTDTQYF
DNA: TGCAGCGTTGAAAGGGTGGCAGGGACAGATACGCAGTATTTT

D: .
V: TRBV28
J: TRBJ1-1
size: .
CDR3: CASSSSTAEAFF
DNA: TGTGCCAGCAGTTCCTCTACCGCTGAAGCTTTCTTT

D: TRBD1
V: TRBV7-2
J: TRBJ1-1
size: once
CDR3: CASSLVRTGAPREAFF
DNA: TGTGCCAGCAGCTTAGTGAGGACAGGGGCACCCCGTGAAGCTTTCTTT

D: .
V: TRBV6-5
J: TRBJ1-1
size: few
CDR3: CASSYQGEGTEAFF
DNA: TGTGCCAGCAGTTACCAAGGGGAGGGCACTGAAGCTTTCTTT

D: TRBD1
V: TRBV11-2
J: TRBJ2-3
size: .
CDR3: CASSFPGGADTQYF
DNA: TGTGCCAGCAGCTTTCCAGGGGGAGCAGATACGCAGTATTTT

D: TRBD1
V: TRBV10-3
J: TRBJ2-5
size: .
CDR3: CAISDRESETQYF
DNA: TGTGCCATCAGCGACAGGGAAAGTGAGACCCAGTACTTC

D: .
V: TRBV5-4
J: TRBJ1-1
size: .
CDR3: CASSLLLGLNTEAFF
DNA: TGTGCCAGCAGCTTACTCCTGGGGCTGAACACTGAAGCTTTCTTT

D: .
V: TRBV6-2/TRBV6-3
J: TRBJ2-5
size: .
CDR3: CASSYGGLGHRRAQYF
DNA: TGTGCCAGCAGTTACGGAGGGTTAGGACATCGTCGAGCCCAGTACTTC

D: TRBD1
V: TRBV7-2
J: TRBJ1-6
size: .
CDR3: CASSSRRGQVGSPLHF
DNA: TGTGCCAGCAGCAGTCGCCGGGGACAGGTGGGGTCACCCCTCCACTTT

D: .
V: TRBV28
J: TRBJ2-7
size: .
CDR3: CASSLGPGGAYEQYF
DNA: TGTGCCAGCAGTTTAGGTCCGGGCGGGGCCTACGAGCAGTACTTC

D: TRBD1
V: TRBV27
J: TRBJ1-2
size: .
CDR3: CASTDRAEDGYTF
DNA: TGTGCCAGCACTGACAGGGCTGAGGATGGCTACACCTTC

D: .
V: TRBV24-1
J: TRBJ2-1
size: .
CDR3: CATSGTGYYEQFF
DNA: TGTGCCACCAGTGGAACAGGGTACTATGAGCAGTTCTTC

D: TRBD2
V: TRBV10-3
J: TRBJ2-5
size: .
CDR3: CAISAEAGAETQYF
DNA: TGTGCCATCAGTGCGGAAGCGGGAGCAGAGACCCAGTACTTC

D: .
V: TRBV6-1
J: TRBJ2-1
size: .
CDR3: CASSEDTMRADTYNEQFF
DNA: TGTGCCAGCAGTGAAGACACAATGAGGGCAGATACTTACAATGAGCAGTTCTTC

D: .
V: TRBV19
J: TRBJ1-2
size: .
CDR3: CASSIGQLDGYTF
DNA: TGTGCCAGTAGTATCGGACAGTTAGATGGCTACACCTTC

D: .
V: TRBV27
J: TRBJ2-1
size: .
CDR3: CASAMRGSSYNEQFF
DNA: TGTGCCAGCGCCATGAGAGGGAGCTCCTACAATGAGCAGTTCTTC

D: TRBD2
V: TRBV11-2
J: TRBJ2-5
size: .
CDR3: CASSKGRGTASGVQETQYF
DNA: TGTGCCAGCTCTAAAGGACGGGGGACGGCTAGCGGGGTTCAAGAGACCCAGTACTTC

D: .
V: TRBV5-6
J: TRBJ2-1
size: .
CDR3: CASRSWLRQGPYNEQFF
DNA: TGTGCCAGCAGATCGTGGCTTAGGCAGGGGCCTTACAATGAGCAGTTCTTC

D: .
V: TRBV30
J: TRBJ2-7
size: .
CDR3: CAWSPQGEEQYF
DNA: TGTGCCTGGAGTCCCCAGGGTGAAGAGCAGTACTTC

D: .
V: TRBV18
J: TRBJ2-5
size: .
CDR3: CASSPVEQETQYF
DNA: TGTGCCAGCTCACCGGTTGAACAGGAGACCCAGTACTTC

D: TRBD1
V: TRBV2
J: TRBJ1-5
size: .
CDR3: CASSGQGADQPQHF
DNA: TGTGCCAGCAGTGGACAGGGGGCCGATCAGCCCCAGCATTTT

D: .
V: TRBV5-4
J: TRBJ2-7
size: .
CDR3: CASSLGGRAGGIIEQYF
DNA: TGTGCCAGCAGCTTGGGAGGGAGGGCAGGGGGCATAATAGAGCAGTACTTC

D: TRBD1
V: TRBV7-6
J: TRBJ1-4
size: .
CDR3: CASSLLLGGTGEEKLFF
DNA: TGTGCCAGCAGCCTTCTCCTAGGCGGGACAGGGGAAGAAAAACTGTTTTTT

D: TRBD1
V: TRBV5-1
J: TRBJ2-6
size: .
CDR3: CASSRPRDRGSGANVLTF
DNA: TGCGCCAGCAGCCGTCCCCGGGACAGGGGTTCTGGGGCCAACGTCCTGACTTTC

D: .
V: TRBV7-9
J: TRBJ2-2
size: .
CDR3: CASSRGQELTGELFF
DNA: TGTGCCAGCAGCCGAGGGCAGGAACTCACCGGGGAGCTGTTTTTT

D: TRBD1
V: TRBV6-2/TRBV6-3
J: TRBJ1-5
size: .
CDR3: CASSVGQLSSNQPQHF
DNA: TGTGCCAGCAGTGTGGGACAGTTGAGTAGCAATCAGCCCCAGCATTTT

D: TRBD2
V: TRBV9
J: TRBJ2-1
size: .
CDR3: CASSVDRTSGRGNEQFF
DNA: TGTGCCAGCAGCGTAGATAGGACTAGCGGGAGGGGGAATGAGCAGTTCTTC

D: .
V: TRBV7-3
J: TRBJ2-5
size: .
CDR3: CASSLTPATRTQYF
DNA: TGTGCCAGCAGCTTAACTCCCGCTACGAGGACCCAGTACTTC

D: .
V: TRBV5-1
J: TRBJ2-3
size: .
CDR3: CASSLIQQPVDTQYF
DNA: TGCGCCAGCAGCTTGATTCAACAGCCCGTAGATACGCAGTATTTT

D: TRBD1
V: TRBV2
J: TRBJ1-3
size: .
CDR3: CASSVGRDRGKKYSGNTIYF
DNA: TGTGCCAGCAGCGTCGGGCGGGACAGGGGGAAAAAATACTCTGGAAACACCATATATTTT

D: .
V: TRBV27
J: TRBJ1-5
size: .
CDR3: CASSSIREGPQHF
DNA: TGTGCCAGCAGCTCGATCAGGGAGGGGCCCCAGCATTTT

D: .
V: TRBV27
J: TRBJ2-3
size: .
CDR3: CASSLFGLTDTQYF
DNA: TGTGCCAGCAGTTTATTTGGGCTTACAGATACGCAGTATTTT

D: TRBD1
V: TRBV7-8
J: TRBJ1-1
size: .
CDR3: CASSSTGLNTEAFF
DNA: TGTGCCAGCAGCTCGACAGGGCTGAACACTGAAGCTTTCTTT

D: .
V: TRBV18
J: TRBJ2-3
size: once
CDR3: CASSPAKGVSDTQYF
DNA: TGTGCCAGCTCACCGGCGAAGGGGGTGTCAGATACGCAGTATTTT

D: TRBD1
V: TRBV30
J: TRBJ1-5
size: .
CDR3: CAWREEGQGTGPQHF
DNA: TGTGCCTGGAGAGAAGAGGGACAGGGAACGGGGCCCCAGCATTTT

D: .
V: TRBV28
J: TRBJ1-2
size: .
CDR3: CASRGGGYGYTF
DNA: TGTGCCAGCAGGGGAGGAGGCTATGGCTACACCTTC

D: .
V: TRBV28
J: TRBJ2-4
size: .
CDR3: CASTTGKTIQYF
DNA: TGTGCCAGCACCACAGGGAAGACCATTCAGTACTTC

D: .
V: TRBV2
J: TRBJ2-3
size: .
CDR3: CASTSPRRAYTDTQYF
DNA: TGTGCCAGCACCAGTCCCCGGAGGGCCTACACAGATACGCAGTATTTT

D: .
V: TRBV5-1
J: TRBJ2-7
size: .
CDR3: CASKDSSSYEQYF
DNA: TGCGCCAGCAAAGACAGCTCCTCCTACGAGCAGTACTTC

D: .
V: TRBV29-1
J: TRBJ2-7
size: .
CDR3: CSAGDRTYEQYF
DNA: TGCAGCGCGGGGGACAGAACCTACGAGCAGTACTTC

D: .
V: TRBV6-2/TRBV6-3
J: TRBJ1-5
size: .
CDR3: CASSSQRAGTSNQPQHF
DNA: TGTGCCAGCAGCTCCCAACGGGCGGGTACGAGCAATCAGCCCCAGCATTTT

D: TRBD2
V: TRBV3-1/TRBV3-2
J: TRBJ2-7
size: .
CDR3: CASSKTRTSGGYEQYF
DNA: TGTGCCAGCAGCAAGACCCGGACTAGCGGGGGCTACGAGCAGTACTTC

D: TRBD1
V: TRBV29-1
J: TRBJ2-7
size: .
CDR3: CSVEGGQGPYEQYF
DNA: TGCAGCGTGGAGGGTGGACAGGGCCCCTACGAGCAGTACTTC